Listed here is a single TCR beta chain. V lost 0 bases, J lost 6 bases, and 10 bases stayed unmatched. CDR3 size: 16 residues. Germline assignment: CDR1 SGHRS and CDR2 YFSETQ. The data are from a study of neoadjuvant anti-PD-1 for oral cavity cancer. Study-wide context: Non-progressing patients received a fourth nivolumab dose near day 43, then surgery on days 50-56.

Assay: immunoSEQ multiplex PCR; the TCRdb copy retains only in-frame clones and omits some. The sample records around 15,000 clones, 40% being singletons. As to time point: after neoadjuvant nivolumab, at surgical resection. This TCR was sampled from a person between 40 and 79 years old with oral cavity squamous cell carcinoma. Sequenced material: tumor tissue, taken after nivolumab (anti-PD-1) treatment. V and J are TRBV5-1 and TRBJ2-7; 9 nucleotides line up with TRBD1. In nucleotides, the CDR3 is TGCGCCAGCAGCTTGGAAGCAGGACAGGGGATAGGCGAGCAGTACTTC. Translated: CASSLEAGQGIGEQYF.